A selection of T cell receptor beta chains follows, all from one sample in a study of shared clonotypes between healthy human individuals. The method was immunoSEQ multiplex PCR; TCRdb's version includes in-frame clones alone and lacks a portion of them. The sample shows more than 550,000 clones, around 90% of them seen only once. Input material: naive CD8+ T cells sorted from blood. These receptors were collected from a man aged 25-45 years in good health. Both conserved end residues are part of each CDR3. The order of the fields is J gene, D gene, V gene, clone size, CDR3 DNA, CDR3 protein. D genes are given only for firm matches. Only some rows state a clone size, as once, few, many or a class for expanded clones.

j_gene: TRBJ2-7
d_gene: TRBD2
v_gene: TRBV11-2
abundance: .
CDR3nt: TGTGCCAGCAGCTCTGGACTAGCGGGAGGGCTAGACGAGCAGTACTTC
CDR3aa: CASSSGLAGGLDEQYF

j_gene: TRBJ2-7
d_gene: TRBD1
v_gene: TRBV7-3
abundance: few
CDR3nt: TGTGCCAGCAGCTCGACGACAGGGCTCGAGCAGTACTTC
CDR3aa: CASSSTTGLEQYF

j_gene: TRBJ2-3
d_gene: .
v_gene: TRBV28
abundance: .
CDR3nt: TGTGCCAGCAGGGCGAAGTGGACGCCGGGCACAGATACGCAGTATTTT
CDR3aa: CASRAKWTPGTDTQYF

j_gene: TRBJ2-1
d_gene: .
v_gene: TRBV5-4
abundance: .
CDR3nt: TGTGCCAGCAGCTTGGGGGGGGCACCCTACAATGAGCAGTTCTTC
CDR3aa: CASSLGGAPYNEQFF

j_gene: TRBJ2-1
d_gene: .
v_gene: TRBV27
abundance: .
CDR3nt: TGTGCCAGCAGTCCAGCAGGGACACCCAGCTCCTACAATGAGCAGTTCTTC
CDR3aa: CASSPAGTPSSYNEQFF

j_gene: TRBJ2-1
d_gene: TRBD2
v_gene: TRBV11-3
abundance: few
CDR3nt: TGTGCCAGCAGCTCATATGTCGGGACTAGCGGGAAGTCGGGGCAGTTCTTC
CDR3aa: CASSSYVGTSGKSGQFF

j_gene: TRBJ2-7
d_gene: .
v_gene: TRBV27
abundance: .
CDR3nt: TGTGCCAGCAGTTTACTGCGGGATGATGCCGAGCAGTACTTC
CDR3aa: CASSLLRDDAEQYF

j_gene: TRBJ2-1
d_gene: .
v_gene: TRBV13
abundance: .
CDR3nt: TGTGCCAGCAGCCCCCCGAGGTCTTCCTACTACAATGAGCAGTTCTTC
CDR3aa: CASSPPRSSYYNEQFF

j_gene: TRBJ2-7
d_gene: TRBD2
v_gene: TRBV2
abundance: .
CDR3nt: TGTGCCAGCGTCGGGACTAGCGGCTACGAGCAGTACTTC
CDR3aa: CASVGTSGYEQYF

j_gene: TRBJ2-5
d_gene: .
v_gene: TRBV6-1
abundance: .
CDR3nt: TGTGCCAGCAGTGGGAGTTTTACCTCTGGGGAGACCCAGTACTTC
CDR3aa: CASSGSFTSGETQYF

j_gene: TRBJ2-5
d_gene: TRBD2
v_gene: TRBV5-1
abundance: .
CDR3nt: TGCGCCAGCAGCTTGGTGTCCAGCCTCCCGGGGGGGGAGACCCAGTACTTC
CDR3aa: CASSLVSSLPGGETQYF

j_gene: TRBJ2-5
d_gene: .
v_gene: TRBV14
abundance: .
CDR3nt: TGTGCCAGCAGCCAAGGGAAGGGGTTTAGAGAGACCCAGTACTTC
CDR3aa: CASSQGKGFRETQYF

j_gene: TRBJ1-1
d_gene: .
v_gene: TRBV28
abundance: .
CDR3nt: TGTGCCAGCAGTACCAATGTTATCGGTAACCCCCTGATGAACACTGAAGCTTTCTTT
CDR3aa: CASSTNVIGNPLMNTEAFF

j_gene: TRBJ2-5
d_gene: .
v_gene: TRBV11-2
abundance: .
CDR3nt: TGTGCCAGCAGCTTAAATCGAGAGACCCAGTACTTC
CDR3aa: CASSLNRETQYF

j_gene: TRBJ2-3
d_gene: .
v_gene: TRBV28
abundance: once
CDR3nt: TGTGCCAGCAGTTTGGTGCTAACTAGCACAGATACGCAGTATTTT
CDR3aa: CASSLVLTSTDTQYF

j_gene: TRBJ1-5
d_gene: .
v_gene: TRBV15
abundance: .
CDR3nt: TGTGCCACCAGCAGAGATCGAGGGAAGAATCAGCCCCAGCATTTT
CDR3aa: CATSRDRGKNQPQHF

j_gene: TRBJ2-1
d_gene: TRBD1
v_gene: TRBV29-1
abundance: .
CDR3nt: TGCAGCGTTGAGGGGGTTGGACAGGGGAGAGTACAGTTCTTC
CDR3aa: CSVEGVGQGRVQFF

j_gene: TRBJ1-1
d_gene: .
v_gene: TRBV7-9
abundance: .
CDR3nt: TGTGCCAGCAGCTCGGGACGGGGGAACACTGAAGCTTTCTTT
CDR3aa: CASSSGRGNTEAFF

j_gene: TRBJ2-1
d_gene: .
v_gene: TRBV5-1
abundance: .
CDR3nt: TGCGCCAGCAGACCACCCGAAGCGGGTAGCTCCTACAATGAGCAGTTCTTC
CDR3aa: CASRPPEAGSSYNEQFF

j_gene: TRBJ2-5
d_gene: .
v_gene: TRBV7-2
abundance: .
CDR3nt: TGTGCCAGCAGCTTGCAGAGCCAAGAGACCCAGTACTTC
CDR3aa: CASSLQSQETQYF

j_gene: TRBJ2-7
d_gene: .
v_gene: TRBV19
abundance: .
CDR3nt: TGTGCCAGTAGTCCGGCCATCTCCTACGAGCAGTACTTC
CDR3aa: CASSPAISYEQYF

j_gene: TRBJ2-3
d_gene: .
v_gene: TRBV7-8
abundance: .
CDR3nt: TGTGCCAGCAGCTTAGCTGACGGGGCAAGCCGCACAGATACGCAGTATTTT
CDR3aa: CASSLADGASRTDTQYF

j_gene: TRBJ1-2
d_gene: TRBD1
v_gene: TRBV5-1
abundance: .
CDR3nt: TGCGCCAGCAGCCTAGCTACAGGGGGCGAGGCGAATGGCTACACCTTC
CDR3aa: CASSLATGGEANGYTF

j_gene: TRBJ1-1
d_gene: .
v_gene: TRBV2
abundance: .
CDR3nt: TGCGGGACAAAGATGAACACTGAAGCTTTCTTT
CDR3aa: CGTKMNTEAFF

j_gene: TRBJ2-7
d_gene: TRBD1
v_gene: TRBV5-4
abundance: .
CDR3nt: TGTGCCAGCAGCTGGGGACAGGGCCTCTACGAGCAGTACTTC
CDR3aa: CASSWGQGLYEQYF

j_gene: TRBJ2-7
d_gene: TRBD1
v_gene: TRBV7-7
abundance: once
CDR3nt: TGTGCCAGCAGCTTAGAGCCCGGGACAGGATCCTACGAGCAGTACTTC
CDR3aa: CASSLEPGTGSYEQYF

j_gene: TRBJ2-1
d_gene: TRBD2
v_gene: TRBV15
abundance: once
CDR3nt: TGTGCCACCAGCAGAACCAGGACTAGCGGGAGCTCCTACAATGAGCAGTTCTTC
CDR3aa: CATSRTRTSGSSYNEQFF

j_gene: TRBJ2-5
d_gene: .
v_gene: TRBV9
abundance: .
CDR3nt: TGTGCCAGCCAACCGGGGACTCAAGAGACCCAGTACTTC
CDR3aa: CASQPGTQETQYF

j_gene: TRBJ1-5
d_gene: .
v_gene: TRBV19
abundance: .
CDR3nt: TGTGCCAGTAGTATACCGGGAGATTATAGCAATCAGCCCCAGCATTTT
CDR3aa: CASSIPGDYSNQPQHF

j_gene: TRBJ2-3
d_gene: .
v_gene: TRBV9
abundance: .
CDR3nt: TGTGCCAGCAGTGGAAGCGGCACAGATACGCAGTATTTT
CDR3aa: CASSGSGTDTQYF

j_gene: TRBJ1-1
d_gene: .
v_gene: TRBV15
abundance: .
CDR3nt: TGTGCCACCAGTCGGAGAAACCTGATGGACACTGAAGCTTTCTTT
CDR3aa: CATSRRNLMDTEAFF